What follows are 18 T cell receptor beta chains derived from one specimen sequenced in a study of CD8 T cells in Susac syndrome. Random hexamers were used to reverse transcribe about 0.45 to 1 ug of RNA. TCRdb reanalysed the immunoSEQ multiplex PCR reads using MiXCR and keeps one entry per CDR3 protein. The sample contains about 180,000 distinct CDR3 sequences, roughly 92% of which appear only once. Material for sequencing was CD4+ T cells from PBMCs. These receptors all stem from a human donor with Susac syndrome.

The chain combines TRBV5-6 with TRBJ2-3, with D tentatively TRBD1 or TRBD2 (6 bases each). The CDR3 sequence is 13 residues long. Per the germline V gene, CDR1 is SGHDT and CDR2 is YYEEEE. V lost 2 bases to trimming and J lost 4 bases, with 8 bases between them. CDR3 bases: TGTGCCAGCAGCTTCGGGGGCCCAGATACGCAGTATTTT. Its protein product is CASSFGGPDTQYF.

The chain joins TRBV29-1 to TRBJ1-2; possibly TRBD1 for D (6 bases). The germline V gene has CDR1 SQVTM and CDR2 ANQGSEA. V was clipped by 3 bases and J by 8 bases, with 13 bases between them. CDR3 length: 12 residues. CDR3 DNA: TGCAGCGTTGATTGGGGGGCGCTCGGCTACACCTTC. It codes for CSVDWGALGYTF.

The gene calls are TRBV29-1 and TRBJ2-2; TRBD1 is a possible D gene (6 bases). Trimming shortened V by 7 bases and J by 1 base, and 7 bases separated the two germline ends. The length of the CDR3 is 12 residues. CDR1 SQVTM and CDR2 ANQGSEA come from the germline V gene. The CDR3, as DNA: TGCAGCGCGGGACAGAACACCGGGGAGCTGTTTTTT. The encoded protein is CSAGQNTGELFF.

The chain recombines TRBV7-3 with TRBJ2-7; D is ambiguous. V gave up 3 bases and J gave up 6 bases, with 9 bases separating them. The CDR3 loop spans 12 amino acids. Germline assignment: CDR1 SGHTA and CDR2 FQGTGA. The CDR3 protein is CASSFPGSEQYF. Here the CDR3 DNA reads TGTGCCAGCAGCTTCCCGGGTAGCGAGCAGTACTTC.

This chain uses TRBV27 with TRBJ2-5; 9 bases line up with TRBD2. Germline V gives CDR1 MNHEY, CDR2 SMNVEV (reference sequence). V shed 8 bases, J shed 1 base, and the junction held 11 bases outside the gene matches. This CDR3 is built from 16 residues. CDR3 coding DNA: TGTGCCAGCGCCCAAAATGCACTAGCGGGCCAAGAGACCCAGTACTTC. This translates into CASAQNALAGQETQYF.

This chain connects TRBV7-2 to TRBJ2-2, with unresolved D. Trimming left V 5 bases short and J 2 bases short, with 6 bases between. Germline assignment: CDR1 SGHTA and CDR2 FQGNSA. The CDR3 runs 13 residues. The CDR3 bases are TGTGCCAGCAGCCTAATCAACACCGGGGAGCTGTTTTTT. This sequence encodes CASSLINTGELFF.

V and J are TRBV20-1 and TRBJ1-2, with TRBD1 identical over 8 bases. The CDR3 has 15 residues. Looked up from germline, CDR1 is DFQATT and CDR2 is SNEGSKA (reference sequence). V shed 1 base and J 4 bases; nucleotides not matched to a gene: 8. The CDR3 region is CSARVTGGDTYGYTF. CDR3 sequence (DNA): TGCAGTGCTAGAGTTACAGGGGGTGACACCTATGGCTACACCTTC.

CDR3 in DNA: TGTGCCAGCAGTATCGGGACAGGGGCCGGAAACACCATATATTTT. Protein: CASSIGTGAGNTIYF. This rearrangement joins TRBV2 to TRBJ1-3, with 10 bases aligning to TRBD1. Looked up from germline, CDR1 is SNHLY and CDR2 is FYNNEI. The trim removed 5 bases at V and 4 bases at J, leaving 5 bases unmatched. CDR3 length: 15 residues.

V and J are TRBV9 and TRBJ2-1; D gene ambiguous. V lost 4 bases, J lost 0 bases, and 8 bases lay in between. In germline, CDR1 is SGDLS, CDR2 YYNGEE. The CDR3 totals 14 residues. CDR3 in amino acids: CASSHTSSYNEQFF. CDR3 nucleotide sequence: TGTGCCAGCAGCCACACGAGCTCCTACAATGAGCAGTTCTTC.

V is TRBV12-3 or TRBV12-4 and J is TRBJ1-2, with 9 bases that match TRBD1. This CDR3 is built from 14 residues. With V trimmed by 10 bases and J by 4 bases, 10 bases remained unmatched. Written as DNA, the CDR3 is TGTGCCACCAAGACACCGGGACAGGGCTATGGCTACACCTTC. Translating it yields CATKTPGQGYGYTF.

This chain connects TRBV20-1 to TRBJ2-5; 8 bases match TRBD2. The CDR3 is 16 amino acids. Germline CDR1 is DFQATT and CDR2 is SNEGSKA (reference sequence). The ends lost 0 bases at V and 2 bases at J; junction bases unmatched: 8. The CDR3 is CSARDLASGYQETQYF. The CDR3 DNA follows: TGCAGTGCTAGAGATCTCGCTAGCGGGTATCAAGAGACCCAGTACTTC.

This sequence joins TRBV5-6 and TRBJ2-3; 9 bases match TRBD1. V lost 2 bases and J lost 3; bases outside the gene matches: 4. There are 15 residues in the CDR3. Per the germline V gene, CDR1 is SGHDT and CDR2 is YYEEEE. As DNA, the CDR3 is TGTGCCAGCAGCTTCGGGACAGGGAAGACAGATACGCAGTATTTT. This sequence encodes CASSFGTGKTDTQYF.

The chain has TRBV30 and TRBJ1-1; D might be TRBD1 (5 bases). Trimming shortened V by 1 base and J by 5 bases, and 11 bases separated the two germline ends. The CDR3 runs to 13 residues. CDR1 is GTSNPN, CDR2 SVGIG, per germline (reference sequence). The CDR3 coding sequence is TGTGCCTGGAGTGAGCAGGGTAGTACTGAAGCTTTCTTT. This encodes CAWSEQGSTEAFF.

The chain employs TRBV5-1 and TRBJ2-7, with a tentative D call TRBD2 (6 bases). CDR3 length: 15 residues. The germline V gene encodes CDR1 SGHRS and CDR2 YFSETQ. V was shortened by 4 bases and J by 0 bases, with 14 bases between the two germline ends. CDR3 sequence: CASSGAGSSSYEQYF. The CDR3, as DNA: TGCGCCAGCAGCGGCGCCGGGAGCAGCTCCTACGAGCAGTACTTC.

The chain employs TRBV4-3 and TRBJ1-2; D perhaps matches TRBD1 (5 bases). The V gene's germline CDR1 is LGHNA and CDR2 YSLEER. There are 14 residues in the CDR3. V was shortened by 0 bases and J by 13 bases, with 18 bases between the two germline ends. The DNA for the CDR3 is TGCGCCAGCAGCCAAGATAGGGCAGGGCCCGTACGCACCTTC. This codes for CASSQDRAGPVRTF.

V and J are TRBV12-3 or TRBV12-4 and TRBJ2-3; the match to TRBD2 covers 9 bases. The CDR3 sequence is 15 residues long. The ends lost 7 bases at V and 2 bases at J; junction bases unmatched: 7. The CDR3 sequence: CASTLRTSVTDTQYF. CDR3 bases: TGTGCCAGCACCCTCCGGACTAGCGTCACAGATACGCAGTATTTT.

The gene calls are TRBV12-3 or TRBV12-4 and TRBJ2-2; D is possibly TRBD2 (5 bases). V was trimmed by 2 bases and J by 4 bases, leaving 17 bases between them. The CDR3 length is 17 residues. The CDR3 DNA reads as TGTGCCAGCAGTTTATTGGGGATGGTAGAGGGCACCGGGGAGCTGTTTTTT. Protein sequence: CASSLLGMVEGTGELFF.

The chain combines TRBV3-1 with TRBJ2-1; D remains unclear. Deletions cut 3 bases from V and 3 bases from J, with 9 bases between. Germline CDR1 LGHDT, CDR2 YNNKEL (reference sequence). The CDR3 is made up of 14 amino acids. CDR3 in amino acids: CASSQSANYNEQFF. CDR3 bases: TGTGCCAGCAGCCAGAGCGCCAACTACAATGAGCAGTTCTTC.